Each of the 6 T cell receptor beta chains below was sequenced from the same sample in a study of cytomegalovirus exposure and HLA in healthy donors. The assay was immunoSEQ multiplex PCR, and TCRdb's table has in-frame clones only and misses some. The table records approximately 200,000 clones, 84% of them present only once. The sample was PBMCs. These receptors all stem from a man between 18 and 29 years old in good health and CMV-seropositive.

The chain recombines TRBV6-5 with TRBJ2-2, with D possibly matching TRBD1 (5 bases). CDR3 length: 14 amino acids. The germline V and J ends were trimmed by 2 bases and 6 bases, with 10 bases remaining between them. Germline V lookup: CDR1 MNHEY, CDR2 SVGAGI. The CDR3 DNA sequence: TGTGCCAGCAGTTACGGGGCGAAGGCCGGGGAGCTGTTTTTT. This gives the protein CASSYGAKAGELFF.

The J gene is TRBJ2-7, the V gene TRBV5-1; a possible D gene is TRBD1 (7 bases). Trimming took 4 bases from V and 2 from J, leaving 13 bases between them. The CDR3 is 14 amino acids. Germline assignment: CDR1 SGHRS and CDR2 YFSETQ. The CDR3 DNA sequence: TGCGCCAGCAGCGGGAGGCAGGGGGCCTACGAGCAGTACTTC. Protein: CASSGRQGAYEQYF.

The V and J genes are TRBV2 and TRBJ1-2; 9 bases fit TRBD1. CDR3 length equals 17 residues. Trimming cost V 11 bases and J 0 bases; bases outside gene matches: 16. The germline CDR1 and CDR2 sequences are SNHLY and FYNNEI. CDR3 nucleotide sequence: TGTGCCCTAGAGAAAGGACAGGGGCGGATTTCTAACTATGGCTACACCTTC. Protein product: CALEKGQGRISNYGYTF.

V and J are TRBV9 and TRBJ1-1; maybe TRBD1 (5 bases). V lost 0 bases, J lost 0 bases, and 18 bases lay in between. Germline CDR1 SGDLS, CDR2 YYNGEE. The CDR3 is made up of 18 amino acids. CDR3 sequence: CASSVVPGGFQVNTEAFF. DNA of the CDR3: TGTGCCAGCAGCGTAGTTCCCGGGGGATTTCAGGTGAACACTGAAGCTTTCTTT.

Ten or more counts support this clone. V is TRBV6-4 and J is TRBJ2-2, with 8 bases identical to TRBD2. Germline CDR1 reads MRHNA; CDR2 reads SNTAGT. The CDR3 spans 16 residues. The V segment lost 0 bases and the J segment 6 bases; nucleotides outside the gene matches: 6. The CDR3 region has the DNA TGTGCCAGCAGTGACTCAAGCGGGAGCTATGCCGGGGAGCTGTTTTTT. Its protein product is CASSDSSGSYAGELFF.

This clone was counted only a few times. The chain links TRBV5-1 to TRBJ2-3; TRBD2 aligns across 9 bases. The ends lost 4 bases at V and 4 bases at J; junction bases unmatched: 10. The CDR3 has 16 residues. CDR1 is SGHRS, CDR2 YFSETQ, per germline. As DNA, the CDR3 is TGCGCCAGCAGCCCTGGAGCGGGAGGAGATGCAGATACGCAGTATTTT. This codes for CASSPGAGGDADTQYF.